One sample yielded the 21 T cell receptor beta chains listed below, sequenced in a study of blood T cells in healthy people across ages. Through a sample-barcoded 5' primer and a J-beta primer mix, a second PCR was run for roughly 7 to 11 cycles. TCRdb used MiXCR to reprocess the 5' RACE reads, holding one entry per CDR3 protein. The data show approximately 1,100,000 distinct CDR3 sequences, with 45% seen just once and over 15% held by the top ten. Source material: blood. All receptors come from a woman in her sixties or seventies in good health.

CDR3 nucleotides: TGCAGTGCCGTACAGGGGAACCCTACGGAGCAGTACTTC. Translating it yields CSAVQGNPTEQYF. This rearrangement joins TRBV20-1 to TRBJ2-7, with 7 bases identical to TRBD1. The junction had 12 bases not matched to a gene; V was cut back by 6 bases and J by 7 bases. This CDR3 has 13 residues. CDR1 is DFQATT, CDR2 SNEGSKA, per germline (reference sequence).

The CDR3 region is CASTRTASSYEQYF. As DNA, the CDR3 is TGTGCCAGCACCCGGACGGCGTCCTCCTACGAGCAGTACTTC. V usage is TRBV12-3 or TRBV12-4 and J usage is TRBJ2-7; no definite D call. The CDR3 runs to 14 residues. V gave up 7 bases and J gave up 0 bases, with 13 bases separating them.

The CDR3 sequence is CSARRLLEAHQPQHF. The CDR3 DNA follows: TGCAGTGCTAGAAGGCTCCTCGAGGCTCATCAGCCCCAGCATTTT. This rearrangement joins TRBV20-1 to TRBJ1-5, with D unresolved. Germline V gives CDR1 DFQATT, CDR2 SNEGSKA (reference sequence). There are 15 residues in the CDR3. With 2 bases removed from V and 5 bases from J, the gap between germline ends came to 16 bases.

This clonotype has just a few counts. J is TRBJ2-7 and V is TRBV20-1; the match to TRBD2 covers 10 bases. V dropped 3 bases and J dropped 7; count of bases not matched to a gene: 12. Germline loops: CDR1 DFQATT, CDR2 SNEGSKA (reference sequence). This CDR3 is 15 amino acids long. CDR3 bases: TGCAGTGCTAGGCCTCTACTAGCGGGAACAGGGGAGCAGTACTTC. Protein sequence: CSARPLLAGTGEQYF.

The chain joins TRBV4-2 to TRBJ2-7; D remains ambiguous. The CDR3 spans 16 residues. Looked up from germline, CDR1 is LGHNA and CDR2 is YNFKEQ. Deletions cut 0 bases from V and 2 bases from J, with 14 bases between. The CDR3 here is CASSQESARTPYEQYF. In DNA, the CDR3 is TGTGCCAGCAGCCAAGAGTCCGCCAGGACCCCCTACGAGCAGTACTTC.

The chain joins TRBV5-1 to TRBJ2-7; D not certain. V was clipped by 2 bases and J by 3 bases, with 12 bases between them. CDR1 and CDR2 from the germline V gene are SGHRS and YFSETQ. The CDR3 is 14 residues long. The CDR3 coding sequence is TGCGCCAGCAGCTTATTCCCTGATCACTACGAGCAGTACTTC. It encodes CASSLFPDHYEQYF.

V is TRBV6-2 or TRBV6-3 and J is TRBJ2-1; TRBD2 agrees at 8 bases. This CDR3 region has 15 residues. Germline assignment: CDR1 MNHEY and CDR2 SVGEGT. The junction had 6 bases not matched to a gene; V was cut back by 6 bases and J by 2 bases. The CDR3 reads CASSLSGITYNEQFF. The CDR3 DNA is TGTGCCAGCAGCCTTAGCGGGATTACCTACAATGAGCAGTTCTTC.

In its sample, this clonotype was seen a few times. The CDR3 sequence: CSALKGTNTEAFF. The CDR3 bases are TGCAGCGCTCTTAAGGGGACGAACACTGAAGCTTTCTTT. The V and J genes are TRBV29-1 and TRBJ1-1; perhaps TRBD1 as D (5 bases). Trimming pared 7 bases from V and 1 base from J, leaving 13 bases between. This CDR3 has 13 residues. The germline CDR1 and CDR2 sequences are SQVTM and ANQGSEA.

The chain carries TRBV20-1 and TRBJ2-5; D unclear. The better agreement between TRBJ2-1 and the DNA end casts doubt on the J call. The germline gives CDR1 DFQATT, CDR2 SNEGSKA (reference sequence). This CDR3 has 12 amino acids. This CDR3 reads CSASVQKETQFF. CDR3 bases: TGCAGTGCTAGTGTACAGAAAGAGACCCAGTTCTTC.

This clonotype was recorded once. The rearrangement joins TRBV21-1 to TRBJ1-5; the table assigns TRBD1, which was not confirmed against the DNA. TRBV21-1 is designated a pseudogene. The CDR3 contains 16 residues. The CDR3 DNA reads TGTGCCAGCAGCACTAGGGACGGGGAAAGCAATCAGCCCCAGCATTTT. It yields the protein CASSTRDGESNQPQHF.

In regard to this clonotype: A clone one base away is much larger, so this may be a read error. This rearrangement joins TRBV27 to TRBJ1-6; 8 nucleotides line up with TRBD1. The CDR3 consists of 16 residues. The germline V gene encodes CDR1 MNHEY and CDR2 SMNVEV (reference sequence). CDR3 loop: CASSFGQGGPGSPPHF. The CDR3 coding sequence is TGTGCCAGCAGTTTCGGACAGGGCGGCCCTGGTTCACCCCCCCACTTT.

The J gene is TRBJ2-1, the V gene TRBV21-1; the table's D call, TRBD2, has no DNA check behind it. TRBV21-1 is a pseudogene segment. The CDR3 consists of 17 residues. The CDR3 sequence: CASSNIEKRAAYNEQFF. The CDR3 DNA is TGTGCCAGCAGCAATATTGAAAAGCGGGCGGCCTACAATGAGCAGTTCTTC.

This clonotype was counted ten times or more. This CDR3 is CASSLAGGSTGELFF. The CDR3 DNA follows: TGTGCCAGCAGCTTGGCGGGAGGGAGTACCGGGGAGCTGTTTTTT. V gene TRBV7-2 combines with J gene TRBJ2-2; 9 nucleotides agree with TRBD2. The germline CDR1 and CDR2 sequences are SGHTA and FQGNSA. V was clipped by 3 bases and J by 5 bases; unmatched bases: 4. The CDR3 runs to 15 residues.

This chain links TRBV28 with TRBJ1-2, with D uncertain. V was clipped by 5 bases and J by 2 bases, with 15 bases between them. The germline CDR1 and CDR2 sequences are MDHEN and SYDVKM. The CDR3 contains 15 residues. CDR3 DNA: TGTGCCAGCAGTCCAGTTACGAGTCGGAACTATGGCTACACCTTC. Its protein is CASSPVTSRNYGYTF.

This chain joins TRBV5-1 and TRBJ2-1, with 14 bases fitting TRBD2. In germline, CDR1 is SGHRS, CDR2 YFSETQ. The CDR3 covers 15 residues. With V trimmed by 4 bases and J by 8 bases, 5 bases remained unmatched. The CDR3 sequence: CASSQGLAGGDEQFF. In DNA, the CDR3 is TGCGCCAGCAGCCAAGGACTAGCGGGAGGAGATGAGCAGTTCTTC.

This chain connects TRBV21-1 to TRBJ2-7; the listed D gene, TRBD1, was not tested against the DNA. TRBV21-1 is described as a pseudogene. CDR3 length equals 20 residues. CDR3 amino acids: CASSSLMTGGHISLSYEQYF. The CDR3, as DNA: TGTGCCAGCAGCTCACTGATGACAGGGGGCCACATATCTCTCTCCTACGAGCAGTACTTC.

The V gene is TRBV20-1, the J gene TRBJ2-1; 15 bases map to TRBD2. The germline CDR1 and CDR2 sequences are DFQATT and SNEGSKA (reference sequence). With 5 bases clipped from V and 4 bases from J, the junction kept 9 bases outside the gene matches. The CDR3 is 17 residues long. The CDR3 region is CSAGGLAGGGTYNEQFF. DNA for the CDR3: TGCAGTGCTGGGGGACTAGCGGGAGGAGGGACGTACAATGAGCAGTTCTTC.

In this sample, this clonotype turned up once. This chain links TRBV6-2 or TRBV6-3 with TRBJ1-5; D gene ambiguous. V was shortened by 7 bases and J by 7 bases, with 14 bases between the two germline ends. The CDR3 is made up of 13 amino acids. Per germline, CDR1 MNHEY and CDR2 SVGEGT. This CDR3 reads CASNKVGVQPQHF. Written as DNA, the CDR3 is TGTGCCAGCAACAAAGTGGGAGTGCAGCCCCAGCATTTT.

The chain is built from TRBV7-6 and TRBJ2-5; 9 positions agree with TRBD1. V lost 1 base, J lost 5 bases, and 8 bases stayed unmatched. The CDR3 has 16 residues. Germline CDR1 is SGHVS and CDR2 is FNYEAQ. The CDR3 loop reads CASSLGSQGARETQYF. As DNA, the CDR3 is TGTGCCAGCAGCTTAGGTTCACAGGGGGCGCGGGAGACCCAGTACTTC.

This clonotype was observed a few times. The chain combines TRBV6-1 with TRBJ2-5, with 7 bases matching TRBD2. The J call may be in error: the DNA end matches TRBJ2-7 better. CDR3 length: 14 amino acids. Per germline, CDR1 MNHNS and CDR2 SASEGT. CDR3 sequence: CASSEILGGSEQYF. Written as DNA, the CDR3 is TGTGCCAGCAGTGAAATTCTAGGCGGGAGCGAGCAGTACTTC.

The chain links TRBV2 to TRBJ2-6; D assignment may be TRBD1 or TRBD2 (5 bases each). CDR3 length: 17 amino acids. Germline-derived CDR1 and CDR2 are SNHLY and FYNNEI. V gave up 5 bases and J gave up 0 bases, with 14 bases separating them. CDR3 coding DNA: TGTGCCAGCAGTCCTACCGGGGCCTCCTCTGGGGCCAACGTCCTGACTTTC. It codes for CASSPTGASSGANVLTF.